This T cell receptor beta chain was recovered during a study of sequential checkpoint blockade in melanoma (dated by TCRdb to the late 2010s). Some background on the complete study: Patients were randomized 1:1 to first-line nivolumab followed by ipilimumab (arm A) or ipilimumab followed by nivolumab (arm B). Maintenance nivolumab was given following each of the two trial sequences. DNA from 75 to 100 melanoma tumor samples collected before treatment underwent TCRbeta immunosequencing. Matched tumor biopsies were taken from roughly 22 patients before treatment and at week 13, after single-agent nivolumab (arm A) or ipilimumab (arm B). In around 80% of the matched pre- and post-treatment tumor biopsy pairs, both biopsies came from the same lesion. Results and caveats for the whole study, not just this receptor: Small sample sizes and reduced statistical power limited the analyses of tumor T-cell fraction within each arm. Tumor T-cell fraction and clonality were correlated with PD-L1 staining and CD8+ T-cell counts, but not with mutational load. Clinical benefit was about 30 times more likely to be achieved by patients whose tumor T-cell fraction and clonality increased by week 13. Larger, independent patient cohorts are needed to validate the response-prediction model that combines TCR metrics and mutation burden. In the nivolumab-first arm (arm A), an association was found between pretreatment tumor TIL clonality and response (P = .04).

This clone was recorded at least ten times. Its antigen remains unidentified. Base qualities are not provided; no much larger clone lies one nucleotide away. Inclusive of the bounding cysteine and phenylalanine, the CDR3 is 16 residues long. Of all the DNA, just the CDR3 is kept, 48 bases in frame from base 1. The germline V gene yields SGHNT for CDR1 and YENEEA for CDR2. From V the trimming removes 6 bases and from J it removes 1 base, while the gene matches leave 9 bases of the junction unaccounted for. What this sample's treatment or condition label stands for: randomized to nivolumab then ipilimumab (arm A) or the reverse (arm B). No trial patient had received prior DNA-damaging chemotherapy. Samples came from patients with melanoma in CheckMate 064, a randomized, open-label phase II trial of sequential checkpoint blockade. Tumor TCR sequencing used genomic DNA from formalin-fixed paraffin-embedded (FFPE) tissue samples.

TCRbeta CDR3 regions were immunosequenced from genomic DNA with the immunoSEQ Assay. Prior to high-throughput sequencing, genomic DNA was amplified by bias-controlled multiplex PCR. As for the original processing: To quantify the absolute abundance of each unique TCRbeta CDR3 region, the sequences were collapsed and filtered. Clonality, defined as 1 minus Pielou's evenness, was calculated using only productive rearrangements. Tumor T-cell fraction was calculated by normalizing TCRbeta template counts to usable DNA, which was estimated from several housekeeping genes. A previously published method was used to identify clones with significantly greater frequencies in on-treatment samples than in baseline samples. In TCRdb, the immuneACCESS table is reduced to in-frame sequences with V and J assigned. These tables do not hold every clone; where another copy was compared, an unresolved V gene accounts for under half, and the others remain unexplained. For V, J and clone size, that table is used; D and trimming come from the DNA. The sample table lists under 20,000 clones, 26% of them with a count of one. 7.2% of the sample goes to the ten largest clones.

Recombination connected TRBV11-3 to TRBJ2-7; 10 nucleotides in the junction match TRBD2. The source of this sequence is a human donor with melanoma. The sequences come from tumor tissue (inferred from file names), collected from a patient given nivolumab and ipilimumab in sequence. The CDR3 in this case is CASSFLAGEGSYEQYF. The base sequence is TGTGCCAGCAGTTTTCTAGCGGGAGAAGGGTCCTACGAGCAGTACTTC.